One TCR beta chain is described in this entry. The data are from a study of CD8+ T cells in alopecia areata. CDR1 is SGHAT, CDR2 FQNNGV, per germline. The CDR3 length is 14 residues. Unmatched junction bases numbered 1, after V lost 1 base and J lost 4 bases. The sequencing template was cDNA reverse transcribed from extracted RNA. Data came from immunoSEQ multiplex PCR; TCRdb stores just in-frame clones and leaves some out. The sample has 65,000 to 95,000 clones, roughly 51% seen once. Sequencing was done on a sample of NKG2D-high CD8+ T cells sorted from blood. This chain joins TRBV11-2 and TRBJ2-3; 8 bases agree with TRBD1. The source of this sequence is a human donor with alopecia areata. In DNA form, the CDR3 reads TGTGCCAGCAGCTTAGCACAGGGGGCAGATACGCAGTATTTT. This encodes CASSLAQGADTQYF.